Sequencing of this T cell receptor (beta chain) was carried out in a study of long-term antiretroviral therapy in people with HIV. The study's findings and limits: Post-ART diversity increased but stayed below transplant donor controls. In HIV, the repertoires covered a tighter span of CDR3 lengths than in controls. Neither ART adherence, viral resistance nor therapy changes were documented.

Sequencing relied on immunoSEQ assay v3.0, run at survey level. Sequenced by immunoSEQ multiplex PCR; TCRdb stores in-frame clones only, minus some. The table includes about 20,000 clones, roughly 80% detected once. Trimming cost V 3 bases and J 6 bases; bases outside gene matches: 11. Germline V gives CDR1 SGDLS, CDR2 YYNGEE. The CDR3 is 16 amino acids. Held in samples before DNA extraction were 1-10 million cryopreserved PBMC. In the case of this clone: Its antigen is not known.

The clonotype was recovered from a woman aged 50 to 65 with HIV. This specimen was unsorted PBMCs, taken 2.5 years before starting antiretroviral therapy. The chain combines TRBV9 with TRBJ2-5; 10 nucleotides align to TRBD2. CDR3 in amino acids: CASSAPRSGGAQTQYF. The CDR3 nucleotides read TGTGCCAGCAGCGCCCCGAGGAGCGGGGGGGCCCAGACCCAGTACTTC.